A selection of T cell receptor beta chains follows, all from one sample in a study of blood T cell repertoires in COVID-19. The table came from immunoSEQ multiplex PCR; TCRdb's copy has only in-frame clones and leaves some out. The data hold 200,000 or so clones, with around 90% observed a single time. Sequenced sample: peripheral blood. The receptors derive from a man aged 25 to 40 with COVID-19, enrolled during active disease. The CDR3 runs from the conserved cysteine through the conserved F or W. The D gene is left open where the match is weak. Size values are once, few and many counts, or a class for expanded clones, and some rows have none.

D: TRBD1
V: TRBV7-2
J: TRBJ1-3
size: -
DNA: TGTGCCAGCAGCTTAGCGACAGGGACTGGAAACACCATATATTTT
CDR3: CASSLATGTGNTIYF

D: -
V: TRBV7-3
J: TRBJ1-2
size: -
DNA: TGTGCCAGCAGCTTACTGGGAACAATTGGGACATCAGGCTATGGCTACACCTTC
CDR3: CASSLLGTIGTSGYGYTF

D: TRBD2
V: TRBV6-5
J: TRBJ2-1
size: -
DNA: TGTGCCAGCAGTTACTCTAGCGGGGCTTACAATGAGCAGTTCTTC
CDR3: CASSYSSGAYNEQFF

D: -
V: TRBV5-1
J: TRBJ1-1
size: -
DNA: TGCGCCAGCAGCCTCCCCCGAGGAATAAACACTGAAGCTTTCTTT
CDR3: CASSLPRGINTEAFF

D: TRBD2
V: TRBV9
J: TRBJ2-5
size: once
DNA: TGTGCCAGCAGCGTAACGAGCGGGGGGGCTTGGGAGACCCAGTACTTC
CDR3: CASSVTSGGAWETQYF

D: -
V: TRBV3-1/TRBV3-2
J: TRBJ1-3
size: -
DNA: TGTGCCAGCAGCCCCCGGGACAACGGAAACACCATATATTTT
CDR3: CASSPRDNGNTIYF

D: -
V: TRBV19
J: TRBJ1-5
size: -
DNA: TGTGCCAGTAGTATGGGCAGAAGCAATCAGCCCCAGCATTTT
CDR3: CASSMGRSNQPQHF

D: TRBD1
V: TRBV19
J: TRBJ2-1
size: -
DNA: TGTGCCAGTAGTGGCGACAGGGGCGGGTTATCCAATGAGCAGTTCTTC
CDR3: CASSGDRGGLSNEQFF

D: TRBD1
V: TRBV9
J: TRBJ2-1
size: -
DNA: TGTGCCAGCAGCGTAGCCATTTCGGGGACAGGGACCTACAATGAGCAGTTCTTC
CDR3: CASSVAISGTGTYNEQFF

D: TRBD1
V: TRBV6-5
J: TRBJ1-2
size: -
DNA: TGTGCCAGCAGCCGACAGGGGGCGCGTTTTGGCTACACCTTC
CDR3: CASSRQGARFGYTF

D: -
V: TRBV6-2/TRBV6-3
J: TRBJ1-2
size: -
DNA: TGTGCCAGCAGTTATAGTAACTATGGCTACACCTTC
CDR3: CASSYSNYGYTF

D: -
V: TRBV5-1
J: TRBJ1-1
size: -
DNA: TGCGCCAGCAGCTTGGGTCCTGGGGGCGGGGGTGAAGCTTTCTTT
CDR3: CASSLGPGGGGEAFF

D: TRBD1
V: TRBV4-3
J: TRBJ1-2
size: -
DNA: TGCGCCAGCAGCAACACCCGGGGGACAGGAATTAACTATGGCTACACCTTC
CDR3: CASSNTRGTGINYGYTF

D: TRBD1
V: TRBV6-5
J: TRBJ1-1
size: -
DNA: TGTGCCAGCAGTTCCGAGGGGGCTATGCGGACTGAAGCTTTCTTT
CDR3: CASSSEGAMRTEAFF

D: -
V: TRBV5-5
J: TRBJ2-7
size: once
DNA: TGTGCCAGCAGCTCCGACCTACAGGGTTGGGCTTACGAGCAGTACTTC
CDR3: CASSSDLQGWAYEQYF

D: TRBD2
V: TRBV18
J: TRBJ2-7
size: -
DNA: TGTGCCAGCTCCCCCAAGGGGACTAGCGGGAGAGGATACGAGCAGTACTTC
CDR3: CASSPKGTSGRGYEQYF

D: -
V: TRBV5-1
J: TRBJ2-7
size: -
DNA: TGCGCCAGCAGCCGGAGTTTTACCGACGAGCAGTACTTC
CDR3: CASSRSFTDEQYF

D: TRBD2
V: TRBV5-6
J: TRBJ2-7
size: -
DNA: TGTGCCAGCAGCTTGAACCCCGGGGGGGGGAGGTCCTACGAGCAGTACTTC
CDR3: CASSLNPGGGRSYEQYF

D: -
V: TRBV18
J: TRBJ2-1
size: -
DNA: TGTGCCAGCTCACCAAGCAGGGACAATGAGCAGTTCTTC
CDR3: CASSPSRDNEQFF

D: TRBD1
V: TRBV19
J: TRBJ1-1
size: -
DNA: TGTGCCAGTAGTGCCAACGACAGGGGGCGCGGCACTGAAGCTTTCTTT
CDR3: CASSANDRGRGTEAFF

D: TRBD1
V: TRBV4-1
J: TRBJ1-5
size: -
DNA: TGCGCCAGCAGCTGGACAGGGGATTTCAATCAGCCCCAGCATTTT
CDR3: CASSWTGDFNQPQHF

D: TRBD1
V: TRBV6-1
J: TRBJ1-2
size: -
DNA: TGTGCCAGCAGTGACGGACAGGGGGCGTTGGTTGGTGGCTACACCTTC
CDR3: CASSDGQGALVGGYTF

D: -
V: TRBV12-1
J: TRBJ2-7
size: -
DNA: TGTGCCAGCACCCCCAAGCGGAACTACGAGCAGTACTTC
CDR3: CASTPKRNYEQYF

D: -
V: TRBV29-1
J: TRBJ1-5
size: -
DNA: TGCAGCGTTGAAGTGGGGGCCGAGCAGCCCCAGCATTTT
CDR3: CSVEVGAEQPQHF

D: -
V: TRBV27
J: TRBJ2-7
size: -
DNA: TGTGCCAGCAGCCACCACACCTCCTACGAGCAGTACTTC
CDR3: CASSHHTSYEQYF

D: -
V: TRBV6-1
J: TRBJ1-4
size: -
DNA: TGTGCCAGCACCAAAACCGGAGGGGATCGGGAAAAACTGTTTTTT
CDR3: CASTKTGGDREKLFF

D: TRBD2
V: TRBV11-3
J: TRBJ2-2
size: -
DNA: TGTGCCAGCAGCTTACGGCTAGCGGGAGCCGGGGAGCTGTTTTTT
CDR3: CASSLRLAGAGELFF

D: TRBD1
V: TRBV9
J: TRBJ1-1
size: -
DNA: TGTGCCAGCAGCGTACAGGGGGCTACTGAAGCTTTCTTT
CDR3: CASSVQGATEAFF

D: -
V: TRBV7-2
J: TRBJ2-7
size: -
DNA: TGTGCCAGCAGCTTAGTCGGGTCAGTCCCCTACGAGCAGTACTTC
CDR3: CASSLVGSVPYEQYF

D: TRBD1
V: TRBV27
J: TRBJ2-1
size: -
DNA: TGTGCCAGCAGTCCTAGGACAGGGGGCTCCAGCTATAGGTTCCATGAGCAGTTCTTC
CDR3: CASSPRTGGSSYRFHEQFF